Sequencing of this T cell receptor beta chain was carried out in a study of T cell changes during pregnancy in multiple sclerosis. TCRdb's table, derived via immunoSEQ multiplex PCR, lists solely in-frame clones and lacks some. The data show about 53,000 clones, 90% seen once. The CDR3 runs to 14 residues. V lost 3 bases and J lost 2; bases outside the gene matches: 3. CDR1 is WSHSY and CDR2 is SAAADI in the germline V gene. Specimen: CD8+ T cells from peripheral blood mononuclear cells, collected before pregnancy. The rearrangement links TRBV10-2 to TRBJ1-2, with TRBD1 matching over 7 bases. The sequence was obtained from a female donor with multiple sclerosis, enrolled in a pregnancy study. CDR3 amino acids: CASSETTGNYGYTF. For the CDR3, the DNA is TGCGCCAGCAGTGAAACGACAGGGAACTATGGCTACACCTTC.